The 25 T cell receptor beta chains below were found in one sample sequenced in a study of Ad26.COV2.S vaccination and SARS-CoV-2 variants. Assay: immunoSEQ multiplex PCR; the TCRdb copy retains only in-frame clones and omits some. The sample carries about 350,000 clones, around 89% recorded once. As for treatment: about 20 received Ad26.COV2.S at low or high dose, single or two shots; roughly 5 received placebo; per-sample allocation not given. It was on day 63 after the first vaccine or placebo injection that samples were taken. This material consisted of peripheral blood, taken in a trial of Ad26.COV2.S vaccine versus placebo. The receptors were gathered from a person between 18 and 60 years old who received the Ad26.COV2.S COVID-19 vaccine or a placebo.

The rearrangement joins TRBV3-1 (or the pseudogene TRBV3-2) to TRBJ1-6, with a possible D match to TRBD1 (5 bases). The CDR3 runs to 15 residues. Trimming cost V 1 base and J 7 bases, with 11 bases left between them. The germline CDR1 and CDR2 sequences are LGHDT and YNNKEL (reference sequence). The CDR3 sequence is CASSQAAGRNSPLHF. The CDR3 DNA follows: TGTGCCAGCAGCCAAGCGGCAGGGAGAAATTCACCCCTCCACTTT.

This chain joins TRBV10-3 and TRBJ2-1; 13 bases match TRBD2. The germline V gene encodes CDR1 ENHRY and CDR2 SYGVKD. The CDR3 has 16 amino acids. The V segment lost 3 bases and the J segment 9 bases; nucleotides outside the gene matches: 8. Here the CDR3 reads CAISDPTSGRAFEQFF. CDR3 DNA sequence: TGTGCCATCAGTGACCCTACTAGCGGGAGGGCCTTTGAGCAGTTCTTC.

The rearrangement uses TRBV7-2 and TRBJ2-7; D gene uncertain. The CDR3 runs 14 residues. Germline lookup yields CDR1 SGHTA and CDR2 FQGNSA. The V end lost 1 base, the J end lost 5 bases, and 12 bases lay between the germline ends. CDR3 sequence: CASSLGPVSDEQYF. For the CDR3, the DNA is TGTGCCAGCAGCTTAGGTCCTGTCAGCGACGAGCAGTACTTC.

This clone was seen just once. The genes are TRBV6-1 and TRBJ2-7; D is possibly TRBD1 or TRBD2 (6 bases each). V was clipped by 2 bases and J by 2 bases, with 16 bases between them. In germline, CDR1 is MNHNS, CDR2 SASEGT. The CDR3 is 16 residues long. This CDR3 reads CASSERGQGTTYEQYF. The CDR3 DNA reads TGTGCCAGCAGTGAACGGGGGCAGGGTACCACCTACGAGCAGTACTTC.

The CDR3 sequence: CASSGLAVPNTGELFF. CDR3 coding DNA: TGCGCCAGCAGCGGACTAGCAGTACCTAACACCGGGGAGCTGTTTTTT. The chain carries TRBV10-1 and TRBJ2-2, with 8 bases aligning to TRBD2. The CDR3 spans 16 residues. Germline V gene lookup returns CDR1 WNHNN and CDR2 SYGVQD (reference sequence). V gave up 6 bases and J gave up 2 bases; unmatched junction bases: 8.

This chain links TRBV19 with TRBJ2-1; 8 bases map to TRBD1. There are 15 residues in the CDR3. V dropped 4 bases and J dropped 4; count of bases not matched to a gene: 6. Per germline, CDR1 LNHDA and CDR2 SQIVND (reference sequence). CDR3 DNA sequence: TGTGCCAGTAGTACCTTTGGACAGGGTTACAATGAGCAGTTCTTC. This encodes CASSTFGQGYNEQFF.

This clone has just one count. The rearrangement links TRBV6-2 or TRBV6-3 to TRBJ2-7; a possible D gene is TRBD1 (5 bases). Germline CDR1 and CDR2: MNHEY and SVGEGT. Trimming removed 6 bases at V and 12 bases at J, with 15 bases between. CDR3 length: 11 amino acids. CDR3 amino acids: CASSLQAQVYF. The DNA of the CDR3 is TGTGCCAGCAGCCTCCAGGCACAGGTGTACTTC.

This chain joins TRBV3-1 (or the pseudogene TRBV3-2) and TRBJ2-7; D may be TRBD2 (6 bases). Germline V gene sequence: CDR1 LGHDT, CDR2 YNNKEL (reference sequence). The CDR3 contains 15 residues. Trimming stripped 1 base from V and 6 bases from J, with 16 bases between. The CDR3 coding sequence is TGTGCCAGCAGCCAAGGGGTGGAGCGGGTGAGCGAGCAGTACTTC. Its translation is CASSQGVERVSEQYF.

This sequence joins TRBV7-2 and TRBJ1-2, with TRBD1 as a possible D gene (6 bases). Deletions cut 5 bases from V and 12 bases from J, with 13 bases between. The CDR3 contains 11 residues. In germline, CDR1 is SGHTA, CDR2 FQGNSA. As DNA, the CDR3 is TGTGCCAGCAGCCCAGGACAGAGCAACACCTTC. It yields the protein CASSPGQSNTF.

The chain is built from TRBV28 and TRBJ2-5; 7 bases are a match to TRBD1. CDR3 size: 15 residues. The junction had 7 bases not matched to a gene; V was cut back by 6 bases and J by 0 bases. Germline lookup yields CDR1 MDHEN and CDR2 SYDVKM. Written as DNA, the CDR3 is TGTGCCAGCAGCCCACCGACAGGGTACCAAGAGACCCAGTACTTC. Residues: CASSPPTGYQETQYF.

The CDR3: CASSLAGSNTGELFF. Written as DNA, the CDR3 is TGTGCCAGCAGCTTAGCGGGCTCGAACACCGGGGAGCTGTTTTTT. The V call is TRBV7-2, the J call TRBJ2-2, with D hard to call. This CDR3 has 15 residues. V shed 0 bases and J shed 0 bases, with 5 bases lying between them. Germline values: CDR1 SGHTA, CDR2 FQGNSA.

V usage is TRBV19 and J usage is TRBJ1-6; 7 nucleotides agree with TRBD1. V trimming: 3 bases; J trimming: 9 bases; junction bases outside the gene matches: 5. The CDR3 contains 14 residues. Germline assignment: CDR1 LNHDA and CDR2 SQIVND (reference sequence). CDR3 region: CASSMDRFGSPLHF. In DNA, the CDR3 is TGTGCCAGTAGTATGGACAGGTTTGGTTCACCCCTCCACTTT. The full variable domain, its missing parts supplied by reference TRBV19 and TRBJ1-6, is DGGITQSPKYLFRKEGQNVTLSCEQNLNHDAMYWYRQDPGQGLRLIYYSQIVNDFQKGDIAEGYSVSREKKESFPLTVTSAQKNPTAFYLCASSMDRFGSPLHFGNGTRLTVT.

The chain couples TRBV5-1 to TRBJ2-7; tentative D call: TRBD2 (5 bases). This CDR3 contains 16 residues. The germline V and J ends were trimmed by 0 bases and 6 bases, with 19 bases remaining between them. Germline V gives CDR1 SGHRS, CDR2 YFSETQ. CDR3 region: CASSLAEVFPTLEQYF. The CDR3 DNA reads TGCGCCAGCAGCTTGGCGGAGGTATTTCCCACTCTCGAGCAGTACTTC.

The chain recombines TRBV19 with TRBJ2-3, with TRBD2 matching over 13 bases. The J segment lost 1 base and the V segment lost 3 bases, leaving 1 base of the junction unmatched. The CDR3 runs 16 residues. CDR1 and CDR2 from the germline V gene are LNHDA and SQIVND (reference sequence). The chain's CDR3 is CASSIGLAGGTDTQYF. The CDR3 DNA reads TGTGCCAGTAGTATCGGACTAGCGGGGGGCACAGATACGCAGTATTTT.

This chain connects TRBV5-1 to TRBJ1-4, with TRBD1 as a possible D gene (6 bases). The CDR3 runs to 16 residues. V was shortened by 2 bases and J by 7 bases, with 18 bases between the two germline ends. In germline, CDR1 is SGHRS, CDR2 YFSETQ. The CDR3 loop is CASSLSEGQLSEKLFF. As DNA, the CDR3 is TGCGCCAGCAGCTTAAGTGAAGGACAGCTTAGTGAAAAACTGTTTTTT.

The genes are TRBV6-5 and TRBJ2-3; D unclear. Germline V gene sequence: CDR1 MNHEY, CDR2 SVGAGI. The V gene lost 4 bases and the J gene lost 2 bases, with 13 bases spanning the gap. This CDR3 is built from 15 residues. The CDR3 DNA reads as TGTGCCAGCAGTTCGCCCCGAAAGCCCACAGATACGCAGTATTTT. The encoded protein is CASSSPRKPTDTQYF.

This chain links TRBV7-2 with TRBJ1-6; 7 positions match TRBD1. The germline V gene encodes CDR1 SGHTA and CDR2 FQGNSA. The junction had 5 bases not matched to a gene; V was cut back by 5 bases and J by 7 bases. CDR3 length equals 14 residues. CDR3 region: CASSPPGQNSPLHF. CDR3 in DNA: TGTGCCAGCAGCCCTCCGGGACAGAATTCACCCCTCCACTTT.

This sequence joins TRBV13 and TRBJ2-3; the D gene could be TRBD1 or TRBD2 (5 bases each). CDR3 length: 15 residues. Looked up from germline, CDR1 is PRHDT and CDR2 is FYEKMQ (reference sequence). The germline V and J ends were trimmed by 0 bases and 5 bases, with 12 bases remaining between them. Here the CDR3 reads CASSLGGDRRDTQYF. CDR3 coding DNA: TGTGCCAGCAGCTTAGGGGGGGACCGTAGAGATACGCAGTATTTT.

This clone showed up just once. CDR3 nucleotide sequence: TGTGCCAGCAGCTTAGAGACTGAAGCTTTCTTT. It translates to CASSLETEAFF. The gene calls are TRBV7-9 and TRBJ1-1, with D uncertain. The V gene lost 1 base and the J gene lost 5 bases, with 2 bases spanning the gap. This CDR3 has 11 residues. Germline-derived CDR1 and CDR2 are SEHNR and FQNEAQ (reference sequence). The full variable domain, in which reference TRBV7-9 and TRBJ1-1 provide the parts outside the CDR3, is DTGVSQNPRHKITKRGQNVTFRCDPISEHNRLYWYRQTLGQGPEFLTYFQNEAQLEKSRLLSDRFSAERPKGSFSTLEIQRTEQGDSAMYLCASSLETEAFFGQGTRLTVV.

This clone was seen a few times. This sequence joins TRBV2 and TRBJ2-2; 8 nucleotides match TRBD1. Losses at the gene ends were 7 bases for V and 5 bases for J; bases not matched to a gene: 9. CDR1 and CDR2 (germline): SNHLY, FYNNEI. There are 15 residues in the CDR3. The CDR3 sequence is CASNPTGARTGELFF. The CDR3 DNA reads TGTGCCAGCAACCCGACAGGGGCGCGTACCGGGGAGCTGTTTTTT.

This clone was seen once. The chain couples TRBV19 to TRBJ2-1; D is perhaps TRBD1 (5 bases). Germline-derived CDR1 and CDR2 are LNHDA and SQIVND (reference sequence). The V gene lost 3 bases and the J gene lost 5 bases, with 11 bases spanning the gap. The CDR3 is made up of 14 amino acids. CDR3 sequence reads: CASSMTRDNNEQFF. For the CDR3, the DNA is TGTGCCAGTAGTATGACCAGGGATAACAATGAGCAGTTCTTC. Based on the CDR3 plus reference TRBV19 and TRBJ2-1, the full variable domain is DGGITQSPKYLFRKEGQNVTLSCEQNLNHDAMYWYRQDPGQGLRLIYYSQIVNDFQKGDIAEGYSVSREKKESFPLTVTSAQKNPTAFYLCASSMTRDNNEQFFGPGTRLTVL.

This chain links TRBV28 with TRBJ1-5; D gene unclear. CDR1 and CDR2 from the germline V gene are MDHEN and SYDVKM. The V end was cut by 8 bases, the J end by 4 bases, with 12 bases between. The CDR3 is 13 residues long. Written as DNA, the CDR3 is TGTGCCAGCGGATCGGCCGGAAATCAGCCCCAGCATTTT. Its protein product is CASGSAGNQPQHF.

The V gene is TRBV7-2, the J gene TRBJ2-5, with D possibly called TRBD1 or TRBD2 (6 bases each). Between the trimmed V and J ends, which lost 2 bases and 5 bases, there was a span of 12 bases. The CDR3 length is 14 residues. Germline CDR1 is SGHTA and CDR2 is FQGNSA. DNA of the CDR3: TGTGCCAGCAGCTTATCGGGGGCTGAGGAGACCCAGTACTTC. Translated, it gives CASSLSGAEETQYF.

The J gene is TRBJ2-1, the V gene TRBV2, with no clear D. There are 13 residues in the CDR3. The germline V and J ends were trimmed by 5 bases and 9 bases, with 14 bases remaining between them. CDR1 is SNHLY and CDR2 is FYNNEI in the germline V gene. The CDR3 sequence is CASSLSPHGEQFF. CDR3 nucleotides: TGTGCCAGCAGTCTGAGTCCACACGGTGAGCAGTTCTTC.

The chain joins TRBV5-5 to TRBJ2-1; no definite D call. Germline CDR1 SGHKS, CDR2 YYEKEE (reference sequence). Trimming pared 0 bases from V and 4 bases from J, leaving 8 bases between. There are 14 residues in the CDR3. The CDR3 protein is CASSLGLTYNEQFF. In DNA, the CDR3 is TGTGCCAGCAGCTTGGGACTGACATACAATGAGCAGTTCTTC.